The 25 T cell receptor beta chains below come from one sample, sequenced in a study of T cell responses to AZD1222 COVID-19 vaccine. The protocol was immunoSEQ multiplex PCR, while the TCRdb copy is restricted to in-frame clones and leaves out a portion. The top ten hold 6.9% of the sample, which has 100,000 to 150,000 clones, 90% seen once. The source material was peripheral blood, sampled on day 0 of AZD1222 vaccination. The receptors stem from an adult in good health.

The V gene is TRBV2, the J gene TRBJ2-5, with D perhaps TRBD1 or TRBD2 (5 bases each). The CDR3 is made up of 14 amino acids. V was clipped by 3 bases and J by 5 bases, with 13 bases between them. Germline V CDR1 and CDR2: SNHLY, FYNNEI. DNA for the CDR3: TGTGCCAGCAGTGAGGGGGTAGCCGGGGAGACCCAGTACTTC. As protein: CASSEGVAGETQYF.

The V and J genes are TRBV18 and TRBJ2-5; TRBD2 matches at 7 bases. The CDR3 has 13 amino acids. V shed 6 bases, J shed 5 bases, and the junction held 6 bases outside the gene matches. From germline, CDR1 is KGHSH and CDR2 LQKENI. The CDR3 loop reads CASSPLGGETQYF. DNA of the CDR3: TGTGCCAGCTCCCCTCTGGGAGGGGAGACCCAGTACTTC. The variable domain in full, with the rest retrieved from reference TRBV18 and TRBJ2-5, is NAGVMQNPRHLVRRRGQEARLRCSPMKGHSHVYWYRQLPEEGLKFMVYLQKENIIDESGMPKERFSAEFPKEGPSILRIQQVVRGDSAAYFCASSPLGGETQYFGPGTRLLVL.

J is TRBJ2-1 and V is TRBV9; 8 bases fit TRBD2. Per the germline V gene, CDR1 is SGDLS and CDR2 is YYNGEE. V trimming: 4 bases; J trimming: 5 bases; junction bases outside the gene matches: 5. The CDR3 covers 14 residues. In DNA, the CDR3 is TGTGCCAGCAGCCCTTACGGGGGGGACAATGAGCAGTTCTTC. As protein: CASSPYGGDNEQFF.

V usage is TRBV6-2 or TRBV6-3 and J usage is TRBJ1-5; no clear D. This CDR3 spans 16 amino acids. Trimming took 2 bases from V and 0 from J, leaving 11 bases between them. From germline, CDR1 is MNHEY and CDR2 SVGEGT. CDR3 nucleotides: TGTGCCAGCAGTTACAGGGAGCGGTATAGCAATCAGCCCCAGCATTTT. This sequence encodes CASSYRERYSNQPQHF.

V is TRBV3-1 (or the pseudogene TRBV3-2) and J is TRBJ2-7; no clear D gene. V was cut by 0 bases and J by 7 bases, with 10 bases left in between. Per the germline V gene, CDR1 is LGHDT and CDR2 is YNNKEL (reference sequence). The CDR3 extends over 13 amino acids. DNA of the CDR3: TGTGCCAGCAGCCAAGATTGGATAGGGGAGCAGTACTTC. Protein sequence: CASSQDWIGEQYF.

The rearrangement uses TRBV24-1 and TRBJ2-1, with a weak D call TRBD1 (6 bases). Trimming shortened V by 8 bases and J by 6 bases, and 16 bases separated the two germline ends. Germline CDR1 is KGHDR and CDR2 is SFDVKD. This CDR3 has 14 amino acids. The CDR3, as DNA: TGTGCCACCAATACGGGACAAGGGGGCAATGAGCAGTTCTTC. This encodes CATNTGQGGNEQFF.

The chain is built from TRBV19 and TRBJ1-3; D unclear. The CDR3 extends over 15 amino acids. Looked up from germline, CDR1 is LNHDA and CDR2 is SQIVND (reference sequence). The V gene lost 7 bases and the J gene lost 0 bases, with 13 bases spanning the gap. CDR3 sequence: CASKDPLGSGNTIYF. As DNA, the CDR3 is TGTGCCAGTAAGGACCCTCTAGGCTCTGGAAACACCATATATTTT.

For this clone: One end of the junction varies from germline; a read error may be responsible. The genes are TRBV18 and TRBJ1-3; the D is unclear. Germline V gene sequence: CDR1 KGHSH, CDR2 LQKENI. The CDR3 sequence is 16 residues long. The CDR3 nucleotides are TGTGCCAGCTCCCCACAATTTGACGGATCTGGAAACACCATATATTTT. Its translation: CASSPQFDGSGNTIYF.

This clone appeared a single time. The chain uses TRBV28 and TRBJ2-7; TRBD2 is a possible D gene (6 bases). This CDR3 has 13 amino acids. The V end lost 2 bases, the J end lost 3 bases, and 8 bases lay between the germline ends. The germline CDR1 and CDR2 sequences are MDHEN and SYDVKM. CDR3 DNA: TGTGCCAGCAGTTTAGGGACTTTCTACGAGCAGTACTTC. Its protein is CASSLGTFYEQYF.

V is TRBV11-2 and J is TRBJ2-3, with D unresolved. Trimming removed 6 bases at V and 6 bases at J, with 4 bases between. Per the germline V gene, CDR1 is SGHAT and CDR2 is FQNNGV. The CDR3 consists of 10 residues. As DNA, the CDR3 is TGTGCCAGCAGTGCGGATACGCAGTATTTT. It yields the protein CASSADTQYF.

The chain carries TRBV28 and TRBJ1-1; D is unresolved. The V end lost 5 bases, the J end lost 5 bases, and 9 bases lay between the germline ends. This CDR3 is built from 12 residues. Germline-derived CDR1 and CDR2 are MDHEN and SYDVKM. CDR3 bases: TGTGCCAGCAGTATAATTCCGACTGAAGCTTTCTTT. This codes for CASSIIPTEAFF.

The chain has TRBV6-2 or TRBV6-3 and TRBJ1-5; 7 bases line up with TRBD1. The V and J ends lost 7 bases and 9 bases, in that order; junction bases with no gene match: 15. Germline lookup yields CDR1 MNHEY and CDR2 SVGEGT. CDR3 length: 15 residues. The CDR3 here is CASTPADRRSRPQHF. The CDR3 DNA is TGTGCCAGCACCCCGGCGGACAGGAGATCACGGCCCCAGCATTTT.

This rearrangement joins TRBV5-4 to TRBJ1-6, with 7 bases that match TRBD1. The V gene's germline CDR1 is SGHNT and CDR2 YYREEE (reference sequence). This CDR3 comprises 15 residues. The ends lost 4 bases at V and 7 bases at J; junction bases unmatched: 8. This chain's CDR3 is CASSLSTGVNSPLHF. The CDR3 DNA reads as TGTGCCAGCAGCCTTTCTACAGGGGTGAATTCACCCCTCCACTTT.

The V call is TRBV1, the J call TRBJ1-2. TRBV1 is shown as a pseudogene. The CDR3 contains 17 residues. CDR3 region: CTSSRSGGGPSNYGYTF. The CDR3 nucleotides read TGCACCAGCAGCCGCTCAGGGGGGGGTCCATCCAACTATGGCTACACCTTC.

The genes are TRBV7-2 and TRBJ2-2; TRBD1 agrees at 7 bases. The CDR3 runs 14 residues. V dropped 5 bases and J dropped 6; count of bases not matched to a gene: 6. The germline V gene has CDR1 SGHTA and CDR2 FQGNSA. The CDR3 loop is CASSPTGMAGELFF. CDR3 in DNA: TGTGCCAGCAGCCCGACAGGGATGGCCGGGGAGCTGTTTTTT. Looking up the rest from reference TRBV7-2 and TRBJ2-2 gives the full variable domain: GAGVSQSPSNKVTEKGKDVELRCDPISGHTALYWYRQSLGQGLEFLIYFQGNSAPDKSGLPSDRFSAERTGGSVSTLTIQRTQQEDSAVYLCASSPTGMAGELFFGEGSRLTVL.

V is TRBV12-3 or TRBV12-4 and J is TRBJ1-1; D perhaps matches TRBD1 (6 bases). V lost 6 bases, J lost 1 base, and 9 bases lay in between. The CDR3 runs to 13 residues. In nucleotides, the CDR3 is TGTGCCAGCAGCCTGACAGGGAACACTGAAGCTTTCTTT. This codes for CASSLTGNTEAFF.

The rearrangement links TRBV15 to TRBJ2-5; 11 bases are shared with TRBD1. CDR1 LNHNV and CDR2 YYDKDF come from the germline V gene (reference sequence). Germline trimming cut 3 bases from V and 5 bases from J; bases unmatched to any gene: 5. CDR3 length equals 15 residues. The CDR3 DNA follows: TGTGCCACCAGCAGTGGACAGGGGGCTCGGGAGACCCAGTACTTC. It specifies CATSSGQGARETQYF.

J is TRBJ1-4 and V is TRBV30; D is unresolved. This CDR3 is 10 amino acids long. V was pared by 2 bases and J by 8 bases, with 3 bases between. Per the germline V gene, CDR1 is GTSNPN and CDR2 is SVGIG (reference sequence). This chain's CDR3 is CAWSKEKLFF. The CDR3 bases are TGTGCCTGGAGTAAGGAAAAACTGTTTTTT. The whole variable domain, filled in from reference TRBV30 and TRBJ1-4, reads SQTIHQWPATLVQPVGSPLSLECTVEGTSNPNLYWYRQAAGRGLQLLFYSVGIGQISSEVPQNLSASRPQDRQFILSSKKLLLSDSGFYLCAWSKEKLFFGSGTQLSVL.

The rearrangement uses TRBV6-6 and TRBJ2-2; 7 bases map to TRBD2. This CDR3 contains 17 residues. V trimming: 5 bases; J trimming: 1 base; junction bases outside the gene matches: 10. Germline values: CDR1 MNHNY, CDR2 SVGAGI (reference sequence). In nucleotides, the CDR3 is TGTGCCAGCAGTCACCCACTGGGCGGGGGGAACACCGGGGAGCTGTTTTTT. It specifies CASSHPLGGGNTGELFF.

This chain joins TRBV18 and TRBJ1-1; D not certain. The V end was cut by 3 bases, the J end by 1 base, with 6 bases between. The CDR3 contains 13 residues. Germline loops: CDR1 KGHSH, CDR2 LQKENI. The CDR3 spells CASSPPGNTEAFF. The CDR3 bases are TGTGCCAGCTCACCCCCGGGGAACACTGAAGCTTTCTTT.

The gene calls are TRBV7-9 and TRBJ1-1; unclear D gene. Trimming took 6 bases from V and 5 from J, leaving 7 bases between them. Germline CDR1 SEHNR, CDR2 FQNEAQ (reference sequence). This CDR3 is 11 amino acids long. The CDR3 loop is CASRRATEAFF. In DNA form, the CDR3 reads TGTGCCAGCAGGCGTGCGACTGAAGCTTTCTTT.

The chain carries TRBV7-3 and TRBJ2-1; 11 positions match TRBD2. V lost 2 bases, J lost 6 bases, and 3 bases stayed unmatched. Germline V gene sequence: CDR1 SGHTA, CDR2 FQGTGA. The CDR3 loop spans 15 amino acids. The CDR3: CASSLLAGGLNEQFF. The CDR3 bases are TGTGCCAGCAGCTTATTAGCGGGGGGGCTCAATGAGCAGTTCTTC.

The V gene is TRBV11-2, the J gene TRBJ2-7; no definite D call. The V gene lost 4 bases and the J gene lost 3 bases, with 10 bases spanning the gap. The CDR3 has 13 residues. Germline CDR1 reads SGHAT; CDR2 reads FQNNGV. The CDR3 nucleotides read TGTGCCAGCAGCTCCCCGCCAGACTACGAGCAGTACTTC. This sequence encodes CASSSPPDYEQYF.

CDR3: CASSQKGLAGYNEQFF. Here the CDR3 DNA reads TGTGCCAGCAGTCAAAAGGGACTAGCGGGCTACAATGAGCAGTTCTTC. The chain has TRBV9 and TRBJ2-1; TRBD2 agrees at 12 bases. Germline V CDR1 and CDR2: SGDLS, YYNGEE. This CDR3 is 16 amino acids long. V gave up 5 bases and J gave up 3 bases; unmatched junction bases: 6.

The chain recombines TRBV19 with TRBJ2-2, with TRBD1 identical over 10 bases. V dropped 3 bases and J dropped 3; count of bases not matched to a gene: 7. This CDR3 region has 17 residues. Germline assignment: CDR1 LNHDA and CDR2 SQIVND (reference sequence). CDR3: CASSMIRDRGHTGELFF. The DNA of the CDR3 is TGTGCCAGTAGTATGATCCGGGACAGGGGCCACACCGGGGAGCTGTTTTTT. Full variable domain (missing parts from reference TRBV19 and TRBJ2-2): DGGITQSPKYLFRKEGQNVTLSCEQNLNHDAMYWYRQDPGQGLRLIYYSQIVNDFQKGDIAEGYSVSREKKESFPLTVTSAQKNPTAFYLCASSMIRDRGHTGELFFGEGSRLTVL.